The 5 T cell receptor beta chains given below trace back to one sample, sequenced in a study of blood T cell repertoires in COVID-19. Measured with immunoSEQ multiplex PCR; TCRdb has only the in-frame clones, and not every one. Found here are about 300,000 clones, about nine tenths of them singletons; the top ten hold about 1.7%. Sequenced sample: peripheral blood. The receptors shown here come from a woman aged 25 to 39 with COVID-19, enrolled during active disease.

Points on this clone: Relative to the germline gene, one junction end is altered; a read error may explain this. V and J are TRBV2 and TRBJ2-2, with 7 nucleotides matching TRBD1. The CDR3 length is 15 residues. The germline gives CDR1 SNHLY, CDR2 FYNNEI. The CDR3 is CASSEARTGAGELFF. CDR3 sequence (DNA): TGTGCCAGCAGCGAAGCAAGAACAGGGGCCGGGGAGCTGTTTTTT.

The CDR3 reads CASLIRSGEQFF. In DNA, the CDR3 is TGTGCCAGCCTGATCCGGTCAGGGGAGCAGTTCTTC. J is TRBJ2-1 and V is TRBV2, with D perhaps matching TRBD1 (5 bases). Between the trimmed V and J ends, which lost 8 bases and 10 bases, there was a span of 15 bases. The CDR3 spans 12 residues. The germline CDR1 and CDR2 sequences are SNHLY and FYNNEI.

The J gene is TRBJ1-2, the V gene TRBV15; 12 bases map to TRBD1. From germline, CDR1 is LNHNV and CDR2 YYDKDF (reference sequence). The CDR3 contains 17 residues. Unmatched junction bases numbered 7, after V lost 1 base and J lost 4 bases. DNA of the CDR3: TGTGCCACCAGCAGAGGGGGGACAGGGGGCGCCGGCTATGGCTACACCTTC. Amino acids: CATSRGGTGGAGYGYTF.

The chain employs TRBV11-3 and TRBJ2-3, with 8 bases aligning to TRBD1. Germline V gene lookup returns CDR1 SGHNT and CDR2 YENEEA. J was trimmed by 4 bases and V by 4 bases; bases with no gene match: 7. CDR3 length: 15 residues. CDR3 nucleotides: TGTGCCAGCAGCTCGTACGGGACAGGAGCAGATACGCAGTATTTT. It is translated as CASSSYGTGADTQYF.

This rearrangement joins TRBV3-1 (or the pseudogene TRBV3-2) to TRBJ2-1; 12 positions match TRBD2. The CDR3 has 20 amino acids. Germline V lookup: CDR1 LGHDT, CDR2 YNNKEL (reference sequence). V lost 4 bases and J lost 0; bases outside the gene matches: 13. CDR3 sequence (DNA): TGTGCCAGCAGCCCGAGCAGAACTAGCGGGGGGCCTAACTCCTACAATGAGCAGTTCTTC. This codes for CASSPSRTSGGPNSYNEQFF.